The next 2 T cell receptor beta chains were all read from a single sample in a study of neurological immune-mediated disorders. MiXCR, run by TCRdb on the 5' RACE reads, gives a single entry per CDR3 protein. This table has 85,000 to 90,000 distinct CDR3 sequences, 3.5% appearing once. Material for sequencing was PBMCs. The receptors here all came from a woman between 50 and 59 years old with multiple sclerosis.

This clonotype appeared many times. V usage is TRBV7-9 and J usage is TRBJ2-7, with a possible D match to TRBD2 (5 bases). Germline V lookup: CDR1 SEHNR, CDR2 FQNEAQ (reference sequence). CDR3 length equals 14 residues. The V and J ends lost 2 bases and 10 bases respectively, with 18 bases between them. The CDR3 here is CASSLSIPGNVQYF. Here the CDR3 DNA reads TGTGCCAGCAGCTTAAGTATCCCCGGGAACGTCCAGTACTTC.

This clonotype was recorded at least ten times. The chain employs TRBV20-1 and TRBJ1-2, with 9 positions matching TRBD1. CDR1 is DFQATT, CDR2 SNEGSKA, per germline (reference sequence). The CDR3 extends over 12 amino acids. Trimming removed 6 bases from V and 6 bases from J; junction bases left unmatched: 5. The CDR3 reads CSAPTGGHGYTF. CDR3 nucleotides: TGCAGTGCACCGACAGGGGGGCATGGCTACACCTTC.